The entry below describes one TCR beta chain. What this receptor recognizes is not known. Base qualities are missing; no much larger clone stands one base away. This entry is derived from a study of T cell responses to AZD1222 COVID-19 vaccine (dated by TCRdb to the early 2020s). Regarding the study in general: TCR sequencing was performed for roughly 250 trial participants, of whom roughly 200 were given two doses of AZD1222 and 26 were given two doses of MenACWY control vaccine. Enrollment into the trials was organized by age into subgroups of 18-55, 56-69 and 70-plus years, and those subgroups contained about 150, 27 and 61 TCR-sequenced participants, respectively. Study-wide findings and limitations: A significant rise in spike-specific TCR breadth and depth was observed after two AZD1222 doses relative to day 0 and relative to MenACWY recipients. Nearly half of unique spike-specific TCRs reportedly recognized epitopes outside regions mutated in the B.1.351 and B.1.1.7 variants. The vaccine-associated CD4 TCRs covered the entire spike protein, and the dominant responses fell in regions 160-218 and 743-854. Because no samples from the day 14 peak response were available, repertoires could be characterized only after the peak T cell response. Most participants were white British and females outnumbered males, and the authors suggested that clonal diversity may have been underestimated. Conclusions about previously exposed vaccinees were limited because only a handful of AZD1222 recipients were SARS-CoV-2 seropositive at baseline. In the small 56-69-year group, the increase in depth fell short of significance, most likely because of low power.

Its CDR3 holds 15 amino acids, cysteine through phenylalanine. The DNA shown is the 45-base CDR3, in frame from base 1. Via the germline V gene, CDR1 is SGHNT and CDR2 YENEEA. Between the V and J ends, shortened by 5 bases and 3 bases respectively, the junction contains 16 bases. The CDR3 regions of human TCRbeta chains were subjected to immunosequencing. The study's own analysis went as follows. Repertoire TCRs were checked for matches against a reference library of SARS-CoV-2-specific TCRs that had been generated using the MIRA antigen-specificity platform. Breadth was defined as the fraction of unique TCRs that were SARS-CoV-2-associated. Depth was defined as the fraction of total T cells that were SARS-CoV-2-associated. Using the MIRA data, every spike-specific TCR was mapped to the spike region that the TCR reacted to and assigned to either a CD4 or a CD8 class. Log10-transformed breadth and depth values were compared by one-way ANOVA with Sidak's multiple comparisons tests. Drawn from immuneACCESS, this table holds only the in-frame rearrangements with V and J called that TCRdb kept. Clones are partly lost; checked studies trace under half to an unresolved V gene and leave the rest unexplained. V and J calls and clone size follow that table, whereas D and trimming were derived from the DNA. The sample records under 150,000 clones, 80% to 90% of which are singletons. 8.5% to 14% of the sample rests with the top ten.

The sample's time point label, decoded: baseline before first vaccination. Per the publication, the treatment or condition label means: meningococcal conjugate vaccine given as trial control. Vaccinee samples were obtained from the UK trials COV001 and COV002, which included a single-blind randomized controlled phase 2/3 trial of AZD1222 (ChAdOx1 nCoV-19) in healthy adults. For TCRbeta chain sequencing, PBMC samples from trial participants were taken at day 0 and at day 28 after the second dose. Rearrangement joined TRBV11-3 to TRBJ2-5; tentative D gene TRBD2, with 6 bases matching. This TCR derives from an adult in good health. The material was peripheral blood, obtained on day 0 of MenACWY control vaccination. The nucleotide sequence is TGTGCCAGCAGCCCCGGGACTGGCCCCGAAGAGACCCAGTACTTC. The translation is CASSPGTGPEETQYF.